This T cell receptor beta chain was obtained from a study of blood T cell repertoires in COVID-19. In the original workflow: Estimates of nucleated cell counts were drawn from the amplification of reference gene primers. TCRdb's table, derived via immunoSEQ multiplex PCR, lists solely in-frame clones and lacks some. That table gives V, J and clone size, and the DNA gave D and trimming. Among approximately 130,000 clones listed, approximately 87% were seen once. This clone was seen a handful of times. The germline CDR1 and CDR2 sequences are LGHNA and YNFKEQ. The CDR3 has 16 amino acids. V was pared by 0 bases and J by 8 bases, with 12 bases of the junction left unmatched.

The chain is built from TRBV4-2 and TRBJ1-2; 7 bases are a match to TRBD1. Source material: peripheral blood. This clonotype was obtained from a man in his 60s with acute or convalescent COVID-19. CDR3 in DNA: TGTGCCAGCAGCCAAGATCGCACAGGGGTATATAAGGGCTACACCTTC. This gives the protein CASSQDRTGVYKGYTF.